This T cell receptor beta chain was captured by sequencing in a study of CD8+ T cells in alopecia areata. As for the study in general: Severity in treated patients was scored by percentage of scalp area affected.

The CDR3 covers 18 residues. Germline V lookup: CDR1 SEHNR, CDR2 FQNEAQ (reference sequence). The V gene end was trimmed by 5 bases and the J gene end by 0 bases; junction bases not matched to a gene: 5. The study's findings and limits: In lesional scalp, particularly from alopecia totalis/universalis, clonality was higher than in normal scalp. Scalp sample data also include resident alphabeta T cells from normal skin.

As the sequencing template, cDNA was produced by extracting RNA and reverse transcribing it. The protocol was immunoSEQ multiplex PCR, while the TCRdb copy is restricted to in-frame clones and leaves out a portion. The table includes fewer than 250,000 clones, less than 45% detected once. To note about this clone: As yet, its antigen is unknown.

As to treatment: oral pan-JAK inhibitor, 5-10 mg twice daily. Researchers took lesional scalp punch biopsies and peripheral blood from people who were alopecia areata patients. The chain recombines TRBV7-9 with TRBJ2-1, with 15 bases that match TRBD2. This specimen was CD4+ T cells sorted from blood, taken at approximately week 31, from a patient treated with tofacitinib. This receptor was obtained from a human donor with alopecia areata. The CDR3, as DNA: TGTGCCAGCAGCCGCGGGACTAGCGGGAGGAGCTCCTACAATGAGCAGTTCTTC. Translated: CASSRGTSGRSSYNEQFF.